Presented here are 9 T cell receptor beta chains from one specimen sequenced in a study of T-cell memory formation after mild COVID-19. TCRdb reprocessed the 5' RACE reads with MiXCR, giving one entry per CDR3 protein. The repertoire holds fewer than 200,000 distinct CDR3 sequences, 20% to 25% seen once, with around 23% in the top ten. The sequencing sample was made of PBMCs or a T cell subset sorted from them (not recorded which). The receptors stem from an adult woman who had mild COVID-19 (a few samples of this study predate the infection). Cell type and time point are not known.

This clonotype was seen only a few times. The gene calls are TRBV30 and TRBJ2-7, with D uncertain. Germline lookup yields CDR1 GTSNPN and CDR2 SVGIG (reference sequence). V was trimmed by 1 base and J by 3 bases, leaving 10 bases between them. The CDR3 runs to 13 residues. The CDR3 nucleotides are TGTGCCTGGAGTGCGGACCCTTTCTACGAGCAGTACTTC. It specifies CAWSADPFYEQYF.

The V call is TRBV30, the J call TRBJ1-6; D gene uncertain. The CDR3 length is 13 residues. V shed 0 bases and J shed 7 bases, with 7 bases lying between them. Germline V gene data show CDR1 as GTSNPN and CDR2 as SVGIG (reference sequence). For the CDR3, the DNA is TGTGCCTGGAGTGTACTGGGGAATTCACCCCTCCACTTT. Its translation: CAWSVLGNSPLHF.

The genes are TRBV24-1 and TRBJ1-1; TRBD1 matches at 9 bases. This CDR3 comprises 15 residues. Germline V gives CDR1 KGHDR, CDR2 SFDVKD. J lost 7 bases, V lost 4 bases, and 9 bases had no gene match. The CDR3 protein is CATSDPGQGSYEAFF. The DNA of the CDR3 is TGTGCCACCAGTGACCCCGGACAGGGGTCGTATGAAGCTTTCTTT.

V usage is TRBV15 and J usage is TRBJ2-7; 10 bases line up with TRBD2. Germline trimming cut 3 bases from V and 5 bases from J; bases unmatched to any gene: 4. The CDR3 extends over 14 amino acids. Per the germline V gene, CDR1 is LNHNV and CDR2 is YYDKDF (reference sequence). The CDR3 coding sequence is TGTGCCACCAGCAGTGAGGGACTAGCGAACGAGCAGTACTTC. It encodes CATSSEGLANEQYF. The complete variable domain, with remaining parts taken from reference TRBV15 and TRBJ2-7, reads DAMVIQNPRYQVTQFGKPVTLSCSQTLNHNVMYWYQQKSSQAPKLLFHYYDKDFNNEADTPDNFQSRRPNTSFCFLDIRSPGLGDTAMYLCATSSEGLANEQYFGPGTRLTVT.

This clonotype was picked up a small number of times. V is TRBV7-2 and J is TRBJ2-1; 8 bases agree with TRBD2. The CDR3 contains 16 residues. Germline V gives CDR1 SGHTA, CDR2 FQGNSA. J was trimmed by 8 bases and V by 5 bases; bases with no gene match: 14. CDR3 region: CASSIISGTVNHEQFF. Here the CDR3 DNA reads TGTGCCAGCAGCATCATTAGCGGGACTGTAAACCATGAGCAGTTCTTC.

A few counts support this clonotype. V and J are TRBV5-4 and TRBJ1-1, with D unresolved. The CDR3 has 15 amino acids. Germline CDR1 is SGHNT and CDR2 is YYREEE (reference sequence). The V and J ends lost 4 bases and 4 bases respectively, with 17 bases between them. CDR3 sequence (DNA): TGTGCCAGCAGCCCCCACCATACGGACCGCACTGAAGCTTTCTTT. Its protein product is CASSPHHTDRTEAFF. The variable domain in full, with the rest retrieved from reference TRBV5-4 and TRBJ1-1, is ETGVTQSPTHLIKTRGQQVTLRCSSQSGHNTVSWYQQALGQGPQFIFQYYREEENGRGNFPPRFSGLQFPNYSSELNVNALELDDSALYLCASSPHHTDRTEAFFGQGTRLTVV.

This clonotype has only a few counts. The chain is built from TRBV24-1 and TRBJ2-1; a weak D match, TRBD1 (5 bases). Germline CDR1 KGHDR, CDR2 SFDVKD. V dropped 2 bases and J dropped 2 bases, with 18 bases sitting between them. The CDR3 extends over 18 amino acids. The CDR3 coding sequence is TGTGCCACCAGTGATTGGGGCTCAAGTCCTACGACCTACAATGAGCAGTTCTTC. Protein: CATSDWGSSPTTYNEQFF.

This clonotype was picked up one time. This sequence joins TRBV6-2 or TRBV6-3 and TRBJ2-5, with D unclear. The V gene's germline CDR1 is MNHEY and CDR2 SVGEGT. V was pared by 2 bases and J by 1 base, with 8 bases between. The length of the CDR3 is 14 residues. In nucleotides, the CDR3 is TGTGCCAGCAGTTACCCGGGCTTCCAAGAGACCCAGTACTTC. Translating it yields CASSYPGFQETQYF.

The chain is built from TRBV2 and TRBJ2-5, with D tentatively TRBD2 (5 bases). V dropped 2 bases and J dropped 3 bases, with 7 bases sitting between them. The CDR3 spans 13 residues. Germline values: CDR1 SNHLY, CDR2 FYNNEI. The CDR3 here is CASSEQEEETQYF. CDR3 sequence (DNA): TGTGCCAGCAGTGAACAGGAGGAAGAGACCCAGTACTTC.